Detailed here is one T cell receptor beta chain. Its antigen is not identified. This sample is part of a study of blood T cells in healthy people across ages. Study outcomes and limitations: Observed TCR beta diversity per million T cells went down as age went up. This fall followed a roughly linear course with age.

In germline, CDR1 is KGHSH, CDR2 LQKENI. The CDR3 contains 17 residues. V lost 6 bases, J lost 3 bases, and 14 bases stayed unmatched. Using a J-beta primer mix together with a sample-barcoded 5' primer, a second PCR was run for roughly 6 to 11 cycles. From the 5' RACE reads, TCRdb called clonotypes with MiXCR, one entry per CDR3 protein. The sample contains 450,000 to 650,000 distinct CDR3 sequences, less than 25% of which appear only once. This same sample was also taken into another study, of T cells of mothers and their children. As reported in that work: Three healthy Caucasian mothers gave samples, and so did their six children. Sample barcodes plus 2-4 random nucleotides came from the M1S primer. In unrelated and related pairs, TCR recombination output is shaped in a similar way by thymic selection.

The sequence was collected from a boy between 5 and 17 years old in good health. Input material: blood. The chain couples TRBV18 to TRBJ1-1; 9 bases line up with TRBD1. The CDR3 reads CASSPDLLGQGDTEAFF. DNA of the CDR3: TGTGCCAGCTCGCCGGATCTTTTGGGACAGGGTGACACTGAAGCTTTCTTT.